Listed here are 25 T cell receptor beta chains from one sample, sequenced in a study of blood T cells in healthy people across ages. Next came a second PCR, run for about 6 to 12 cycles, which used a sample-barcoded 5' primer along with a J-beta primer mix. One entry per CDR3 protein, called by TCRdb with MiXCR from the 5' RACE reads. The data show 2 million or so distinct CDR3 sequences, about 50% seen once. Specimen: blood. These receptors were collected from a woman in her thirties or forties in good health.

The rearrangement links TRBV28 to TRBJ2-7; 7 nucleotides agree with TRBD1. The CDR3 totals 13 residues. Losses at the gene ends were 8 bases for V and 5 bases for J; bases not matched to a gene: 9. Germline V lookup: CDR1 MDHEN, CDR2 SYDVKM. The CDR3 sequence: CASAGQALNEQYF. As DNA, the CDR3 is TGTGCCAGCGCCGGACAGGCTCTGAACGAGCAGTACTTC.

This chain uses TRBV4-2 with TRBJ2-7; 8 bases fit TRBD2. From germline, CDR1 is LGHNA and CDR2 YNFKEQ. V was clipped by 3 bases and J by 7 bases; unmatched bases: 11. There are 15 residues in the CDR3. CDR3 region: CASSQTRGGAGEQYF. As DNA, the CDR3 is TGTGCCAGCAGCCAGACACGGGGGGGCGCAGGAGAGCAGTACTTC.

The chain links TRBV4-2 to TRBJ2-7; TRBD2 agrees at 12 bases. With V trimmed by 3 bases and J by 6 bases, 18 bases remained unmatched. Per the germline V gene, CDR1 is LGHNA and CDR2 is YNFKEQ. This CDR3 spans 19 amino acids. CDR3 loop: CASSQTARQGLGLAGEQYF. DNA of the CDR3: TGTGCCAGCAGCCAGACCGCCCGACAGGGGTTGGGACTAGCGGGCGAGCAGTACTTC.

The rearrangement uses TRBV20-1 and TRBJ1-5; D unclear. V was pared by 7 bases and J by 0 bases, with 19 bases between. Germline values: CDR1 DFQATT, CDR2 SNEGSKA (reference sequence). This CDR3 has 16 residues. The CDR3 loop reads CSVMEVRAYSNQPQHF. Written as DNA, the CDR3 is TGCAGTGTCATGGAGGTTAGGGCATATAGCAATCAGCCCCAGCATTTT.

This clonotype was detected only a few times. The chain couples TRBV27 to TRBJ2-5; D possibly uses TRBD1 or TRBD2 (5 bases each). Germline loops: CDR1 MNHEY, CDR2 SMNVEV (reference sequence). The CDR3 sequence is 14 residues long. The V gene lost 5 bases and the J gene lost 0 bases, with 10 bases spanning the gap. Here the CDR3 DNA reads TGTGCCAGCAGTGGGGGACGGCACCAAGAGACCCAGTACTTC. Amino acid sequence: CASSGGRHQETQYF.

There are a few counts of this clonotype. This sequence joins TRBV5-1 and TRBJ2-3; 9 nucleotides line up with TRBD1. Germline assignment: CDR1 SGHRS and CDR2 YFSETQ. The CDR3 extends over 22 amino acids. J lost 2 bases, V lost 0 bases, and 22 bases had no gene match. CDR3 in DNA: TGCGCCAGCAGCTTGGTGAACCGGGACAGGGTTCGAGGACGAGCGGACACAGATACGCAGTATTTT. Residues: CASSLVNRDRVRGRADTDTQYF.

Many counts were recorded for this clonotype. The chain links TRBV7-2 to TRBJ2-5, with 7 bases aligning to TRBD2. Germline V lookup: CDR1 SGHTA, CDR2 FQGNSA. V was clipped by 6 bases and J by 2 bases; unmatched bases: 6. CDR3 length equals 14 residues. Here the CDR3 reads CASSRGGPQETQYF. CDR3 nucleotide sequence: TGTGCCAGCAGTCGCGGGGGACCTCAAGAGACCCAGTACTTC. The variable domain in full, completed from reference TRBV7-2 and TRBJ2-5, reads GAGVSQSPSNKVTEKGKDVELRCDPISGHTALYWYRQSLGQGLEFLIYFQGNSAPDKSGLPSDRFSAERTGGSVSTLTIQRTQQEDSAVYLCASSRGGPQETQYFGPGTRLLVL.

This clonotype came up a few times. The chain uses TRBV11-2 and TRBJ2-1, with TRBD1 matching over 8 bases. Germline values: CDR1 SGHAT, CDR2 FQNNGV. This CDR3 is 17 amino acids long. J gave up 0 bases and V 7 bases, and 11 bases lay outside the gene matches. CDR3 in amino acids: CASTERHGQGSYNEQFF. In DNA, the CDR3 is TGTGCCAGCACCGAACGTCACGGACAGGGCTCCTACAATGAGCAGTTCTTC. The variable domain in full, completed from reference TRBV11-2 and TRBJ2-1, reads EAGVAQSPRYKIIEKRQSVAFWCNPISGHATLYWYQQILGQGPKLLIQFQNNGVVDDSQLPKDRFSAERLKGVDSTLKIQPAKLEDSAVYLCASTERHGQGSYNEQFFGPGTRLTVL.

J is TRBJ2-7 and V is TRBV7-9; D is perhaps TRBD1 (6 bases). The V gene lost 5 bases and the J gene lost 7 bases, with 12 bases spanning the gap. This CDR3 has 12 amino acids. The germline V gene encodes CDR1 SEHNR and CDR2 FQNEAQ (reference sequence). The CDR3: CASSGRGHEQYF. The CDR3 nucleotides read TGTGCCAGCAGCGGCAGGGGTCATGAGCAGTACTTC.

This chain links TRBV4-2 with TRBJ2-3; D is possibly TRBD2 (5 bases). The CDR3 totals 15 residues. Germline V gene lookup returns CDR1 LGHNA and CDR2 YNFKEQ. V dropped 2 bases and J dropped 1 base, with 10 bases sitting between them. The CDR3 sequence: CASSQIGGRTDTQYF. CDR3 DNA: TGTGCCAGCAGCCAAATAGGAGGCCGCACAGATACGCAGTATTTT.

This chain connects TRBV11-2 to TRBJ1-4; D not certain. Trimming removed 6 bases from V and 4 bases from J, with 18 bases in between. Germline V lookup: CDR1 SGHAT, CDR2 FQNNGV. The CDR3 is made up of 16 amino acids. CDR3 coding DNA: TGTGCCAGCAGTCCCCTGGAAGGCAGTCATAATGAAAAACTGTTTTTT. Protein sequence: CASSPLEGSHNEKLFF.

The chain uses TRBV10-2 and TRBJ1-4; 8 nucleotides agree with TRBD1. Germline V gene data show CDR1 as WSHSY and CDR2 as SAAADI. The trim removed 4 bases at V and 3 bases at J, leaving 22 bases unmatched. The CDR3 totals 21 residues. CDR3 sequence (DNA): TGCGCCAGCAGTGGAAGGAAGCGGGGGGGGCCTGACAGGGGACCTAATGAAAAACTGTTTTTT. The encoded protein is CASSGRKRGGPDRGPNEKLFF.

The J gene is TRBJ2-7, the V gene TRBV4-3, with 7 bases that match TRBD1. Germline CDR1 is LGHNA and CDR2 is YSLEER. This CDR3 region has 15 residues. Losses at the gene ends were 0 bases for V and 2 bases for J; bases not matched to a gene: 4. CDR3 coding DNA: TGCGCCAGCAGCCAAGATGTGGGGACAGCCTACGAGCAGTACTTC. Translation gives CASSQDVGTAYEQYF.

The chain links TRBV2 to TRBJ2-5; D gene unclear. The length of the CDR3 is 13 residues. V shed 5 bases and J shed 2 bases, with 9 bases lying between them. Germline CDR1 is SNHLY and CDR2 is FYNNEI. CDR3 sequence reads: CASSTRRQETQYF. CDR3 DNA: TGTGCCAGCAGTACACGTCGGCAAGAGACCCAGTACTTC. Filled out from reference TRBV2 and TRBJ2-5, the complete variable domain reads EPEVTQTPSHQVTQMGQEVILRCVPISNHLYFYWYRQILGQKVEFLVSFYNNEISEKSEIFDDQFSVERPDGSNFTLKIRSTKLEDSAMYFCASSTRRQETQYFGPGTRLLVL.

The gene calls are TRBV6-5 and TRBJ2-3; 7 nucleotides align to TRBD2. J gave up 4 bases and V 2 bases, and 12 bases lay outside the gene matches. CDR3 length: 17 amino acids. The V gene's germline CDR1 is MNHEY and CDR2 SVGAGI. The CDR3 protein is CASSYDPPAGEADTQYF. CDR3 DNA: TGTGCCAGCAGTTACGATCCCCCGGCGGGGGAGGCAGATACGCAGTATTTT.

The chain is built from TRBV20-1 and TRBJ2-3; 8 bases map to TRBD1. The CDR3 extends over 14 amino acids. J gave up 4 bases and V 6 bases, and 9 bases lay outside the gene matches. Germline loops: CDR1 DFQATT, CDR2 SNEGSKA (reference sequence). CDR3 residues: CSAHDRGQADTQYF. The CDR3 bases are TGCAGTGCCCACGACAGGGGACAAGCAGATACGCAGTATTTT.

The chain carries TRBV7-2 and TRBJ1-5; D ambiguous. Looked up from germline, CDR1 is SGHTA and CDR2 is FQGNSA. Trimming cost V 5 bases and J 7 bases, with 21 bases left between them. There are 16 residues in the CDR3. This chain's CDR3 is CASSKPGGLNKQPQHF. The CDR3, as DNA: TGTGCCAGCAGCAAGCCTGGAGGGTTGAACAAGCAGCCCCAGCATTTT.

This clonotype has more than one count but fewer than ten. V is TRBV29-1 and J is TRBJ1-6; TRBD1 matches 11 bases. The germline gives CDR1 SQVTM, CDR2 ANQGSEA. The CDR3 is 14 residues long. V shed 8 bases and J 7 bases; nucleotides not matched to a gene: 7. The CDR3: CSTRTGGTNSPLHF. CDR3 DNA sequence: TGCAGCACGAGGACAGGGGGCACCAATTCACCCCTCCACTTT. Based on the CDR3 plus reference TRBV29-1 and TRBJ1-6, the full variable domain is SAVISQKPSRDICQRGTSLTIQCQVDSQVTMMFWYRQQPGQSLTLIATANQGSEATYESGFVIDKFPISRPNLTFSTLTVSNMSPEDSSIYLCSTRTGGTNSPLHFGNGTRLTVT.

This clonotype was recorded a few times. The chain couples TRBV7-9 to TRBJ1-5; 9 bases fit TRBD1. Trimming removed 5 bases from V and 6 bases from J; junction bases left unmatched: 5. The CDR3 runs 14 residues. The V gene's germline CDR1 is SEHNR and CDR2 FQNEAQ (reference sequence). The CDR3 DNA follows: TGTGCCAGCAGCGTCACAGGGGGCGGTCAGCCCCAGCATTTT. Its translation: CASSVTGGGQPQHF.

The chain is built from TRBV29-1 and TRBJ2-5; tentatively, D is TRBD1 (6 bases). CDR1 and CDR2 (germline): SQVTM, ANQGSEA. CDR3 size: 14 residues. Between the trimmed V and J ends, which lost 3 bases and 3 bases, there was a span of 14 bases. CDR3: CSVENRERKETQYF. The CDR3 region has the DNA TGCAGCGTTGAGAACAGGGAGCGAAAAGAGACCCAGTACTTC. Filled out from reference TRBV29-1 and TRBJ2-5, the complete variable domain reads SAVISQKPSRDICQRGTSLTIQCQVDSQVTMMFWYRQQPGQSLTLIATANQGSEATYESGFVIDKFPISRPNLTFSTLTVSNMSPEDSSIYLCSVENRERKETQYFGPGTRLLVL.

The rearrangement joins TRBV10-3 to TRBJ2-7, with a tentative D call TRBD1 (6 bases). The germline CDR1 and CDR2 sequences are ENHRY and SYGVKD. Between the trimmed V and J ends, which lost 8 bases and 0 bases, there was a span of 11 bases. This CDR3 contains 13 residues. In DNA, the CDR3 is TGTGCCATCTCACAACAGGGCTCCTACGAGCAGTACTTC. It specifies CAISQQGSYEQYF.

The rearrangement joins TRBV6-2 or TRBV6-3 to TRBJ2-1, with TRBD2 matching 9 bases. Trimming took 0 bases from V and 6 from J; bases not matched to a gene: 6. The CDR3 length is 16 residues. Germline values: CDR1 MNHEY, CDR2 SVGEGT. The CDR3 spells CASSYSSRGGFNEQFF. The CDR3 DNA follows: TGTGCCAGCAGTTACTCGTCGCGGGGGGGATTCAATGAGCAGTTCTTC.

The chain recombines TRBV7-2 with TRBJ2-4; D possibly corresponds to TRBD1 (6 bases). Germline V CDR1 and CDR2: SGHTA, FQGNSA. This CDR3 spans 12 amino acids. With 10 bases removed from V and 6 bases from J, the gap between germline ends came to 13 bases. The CDR3: CATGWDTNIQYF. In nucleotides, the CDR3 is TGTGCCACTGGTTGGGACACAAACATTCAGTACTTC.

This chain links TRBV10-3 with TRBJ2-5; 7 positions match TRBD2. The CDR3 has 15 residues. CDR1 and CDR2 from the germline V gene are ENHRY and SYGVKD. The V and J ends lost 1 base and 4 bases, in that order; junction bases with no gene match: 6. The CDR3 nucleotides read TGTGCCATCAGTGAGTTGGGCGGGGGAACAGAGACCCAGTACTTC. Translated, it gives CAISELGGGTETQYF.

The V and J genes are TRBV7-2 and TRBJ2-1, with D unclear. The CDR3 covers 16 residues. CDR1 and CDR2 (germline): SGHTA, FQGNSA. The ends were cut back, 1 base at V and 3 bases at J, with 13 bases in the middle. The CDR3: CASSLEVGSGYNEQFF. In nucleotides, the CDR3 is TGTGCCAGCAGCTTAGAGGTGGGATCGGGCTACAATGAGCAGTTCTTC.